A selection of T cell receptor beta chains follows, all from one sample in a study of blood T cell repertoires in COVID-19. TCRdb's table, derived via immunoSEQ multiplex PCR, lists solely in-frame clones and lacks some. The repertoire holds approximately 130,000 clones, with more than 70% as singletons. Sequences were obtained from peripheral blood. The receptors come from a human donor in a cohort sampled during active COVID-19. Each CDR3 is given with its conserved first and last residue. The order of the fields is clone size, J gene, V gene, D gene, CDR3 DNA, CDR3 protein. D genes are given only for firm matches. Clone size appears in some rows only: once, few, many, or a class for an expanded clone.

>.|TRBJ1-5|TRBV30|TRBD1
TGTGCCTGGATGGCAGGGGGAGGCAATCAGCCCCAGCATTTT
CAWMAGGGNQPQHF
>.|TRBJ1-3|TRBV25-1|.
TGTGCCAGCAGTGAATTTAGGGAGGGAAACACCATATATTTT
CASSEFREGNTIYF
>once|TRBJ2-3|TRBV5-4|TRBD2
TGTGCCAGCAGCCCGGGGGACTACCGATACACAGATACGCAGTATTTT
CASSPGDYRYTDTQYF
>.|TRBJ2-5|TRBV5-4|TRBD2
TGTGCCAGCAGCCTGGGACTAGCGGGACAAGAGACCCAGTACTTC
CASSLGLAGQETQYF
>.|TRBJ2-1|TRBV5-5|TRBD2
TGTGCCAGCAGCTTGTCTGGCGGGGGGGCCATATATGAGCAGTTCTTC
CASSLSGGGAIYEQFF
>.|TRBJ2-5|TRBV5-4|TRBD2
TGTGCCAGCAGCTTGGGCCCACTAGCGGGAGGGCTGGAGACCCAGTACTTC
CASSLGPLAGGLETQYF
>.|TRBJ2-5|TRBV7-2|TRBD2
TGTGCCAGCAGCGATAGCGGGAGTAGATTGGAGACCCAGTACTTC
CASSDSGSRLETQYF
>once|TRBJ1-5|TRBV7-2|.
TGTGCCAGCAGCTTAGTAGCAAGGGGTCATCAGCCCCAGCATTTT
CASSLVARGHQPQHF
>once|TRBJ2-3|TRBV4-3|TRBD1
TGCGCCAGCAGCCAAGGCCCCACAGGGGCAGATACGCAGTATTTT
CASSQGPTGADTQYF
>.|TRBJ1-5|TRBV5-1|.
TGCGCCAGCAGCTTGGGCCTAGACCAGCCCCAGCATTTT
CASSLGLDQPQHF
>.|TRBJ2-4|TRBV19|TRBD1
TGTGCCAGTAGTTCACAGGGGGCCGGAGGAAACATTCAGTACTTC
CASSSQGAGGNIQYF
>.|TRBJ2-1|TRBV29-1|.
TGCAGCGTTGAAACCCTGGCCCGAGGCAATGAGCAGTTCTTC
CSVETLARGNEQFF
>.|TRBJ2-6|TRBV28|.
TGTGCCAGCATAACGGAGAACCCCATAAAGCCTGGGGCCAACGTCCTGACTTTC
CASITENPIKPGANVLTF
>.|TRBJ1-3|TRBV11-3|.
TGTGCCAGCGCTACCGCACGGGGAAACACCATATATTTT
CASATARGNTIYF
>.|TRBJ2-5|TRBV2|.
TGTGCCAGCAGTGAAAAACGAGAGGCAGAGACCCAGTACTTC
CASSEKREAETQYF
>.|TRBJ2-7|TRBV19|.
TGTGCCAGTAGTATAGCGGGTCCCTACGAGCAGTACTTC
CASSIAGPYEQYF
>.|TRBJ1-1|TRBV4-3|.
TGCGCCAGCAGCCAAGATGGCCAGACAGCTATGAACACTGAAGCTTTCTTT
CASSQDGQTAMNTEAFF
>few|TRBJ2-5|TRBV5-6|TRBD2
TGTGCCAGCAGCTCCCGTGGGACTAGCCGAGAGACCCAGTACTTC
CASSSRGTSRETQYF
>.|TRBJ2-3|TRBV5-6|TRBD1
TGTGCCAGCAGCTACAGGGGCACCACAGATACGCAGTATTTT
CASSYRGTTDTQYF
>.|TRBJ2-3|TRBV11-3|TRBD2
TGTGCCAGCAGCGTCAGCGGGAGAGGGGATACGCAGTATTTT
CASSVSGRGDTQYF
>once|TRBJ1-1|TRBV18|.
TGTGCCAGCTCCTCAGACAGCGTTCTGAACACTGAAGCTTTCTTT
CASSSDSVLNTEAFF
>once|TRBJ2-1|TRBV12-3/TRBV12-4|.
TGTGCCAGCAGTTTAAGGGGTGAGCAGTTCTTC
CASSLRGEQFF
>many|TRBJ2-1|TRBV4-3|TRBD2
TGCGCCAGCAGCCAAGCCGGATCCTCCGCGGGAGAAGTCGGTGAGCAGTTCTTC
CASSQAGSSAGEVGEQFF
>.|TRBJ1-2|TRBV29-1|.
TGCAGCGTTGTCGGGGGAAGCGGGGAGGTAGCTGGGTATGGCTACACCTTC
CSVVGGSGEVAGYGYTF
>once|TRBJ2-7|TRBV7-9|TRBD1
TGTGCCAGCAGCGTCGGGACAGGGTTCGCCGAGCAGTACTTC
CASSVGTGFAEQYF